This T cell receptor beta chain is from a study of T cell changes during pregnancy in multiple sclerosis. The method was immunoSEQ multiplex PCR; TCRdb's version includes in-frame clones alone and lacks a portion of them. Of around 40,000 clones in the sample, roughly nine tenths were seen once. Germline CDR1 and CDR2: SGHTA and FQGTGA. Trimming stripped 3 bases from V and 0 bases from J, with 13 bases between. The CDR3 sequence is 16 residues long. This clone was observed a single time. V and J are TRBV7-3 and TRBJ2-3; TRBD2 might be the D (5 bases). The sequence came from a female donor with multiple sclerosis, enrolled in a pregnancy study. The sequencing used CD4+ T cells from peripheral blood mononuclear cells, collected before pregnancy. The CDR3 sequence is CASSFRTRPSTDTQYF. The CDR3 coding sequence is TGTGCCAGCAGCTTTCGGACTCGCCCTAGCACAGATACGCAGTATTTT.